This TCR beta chain was sequenced in a study of blood T cell repertoires in COVID-19 (dated by TCRdb to about 2020). Broadly, across the study: Collaborator samples came from the United States, Italy and Spain and covered acute and convalescent phases of COVID-19. The material from the prospective study consisted of cDNA or gDNA derived from T cells, B-cell-depleted T cells, or PBMCs. Subjects who had been exposed to COVID-19, were actively infected with it, or had recovered from it provided the deeply sampled blood TCRbeta repertoires that made up the dataset. The repertoires were released in a freely available public database intended as a resource for research on the immune response to SARS-CoV-2. Samples were obtained from the ongoing ImmuneRACE study (first 160 participants) and from some 1,200 subjects provided by 6 global collaborators. Nearly every sample came with metadata listing a de-identified subject ID, COVID-19 status, age in years and sex. Where available, HLA class I and class II types were obtained from metadata supplied by the sample provider rather than from assay-based typing.

As to this clone: Its antigen target is currently unknown. Base qualities are not recorded, but no much larger clone differs from it by a single base.

Including cysteine and phenylalanine, the CDR3 has 13 amino acids. CDR3 DNA only is kept here, 39 bases in frame from base 1. At the junction V is shortened by 5 bases and J by 11 bases, with 18 bases in between. Another Seattle source contributed samples from volunteer blood donors who had recovered from COVID-19. Each collaborating institution followed its own protocols to collect whole blood in K2EDTA tubes. For TCRbeta analysis, collaborators shipped samples in one of three forms: frozen whole blood, isolated PBMCs, or DNA extracted from either of those sample types. TCRbeta CDR3 regions were amplified from genomic DNA using the immunoSEQ Assay, a bias-controlled multiplex PCR. On the authors' methods: Nucleated cell counts per sample were estimated from amplification of reference gene primers within the assay. Sequence reads were collapsed and filtered to measure the absolute abundance of every unique TCRbeta CDR3 rearrangement. Productive Simpson clonality was computed per sample as the square root of Simpson's diversity index over productive rearrangements. Not all clones reach the TCRdb copy of this immuneACCESS table, which keeps in-frame sequences only. Checked studies attribute under half of the gap to unresolved V genes and leave the rest unexplained. Clonal size and the V and J genes are those of that table, whereas D and trimming came from the DNA. Here the sample has 150,000 to 200,000 clones; around 79% occur a single time. Jointly, the top ten make up less than 15% of the sample.

The paper as a whole reports these results and caveats: Clinical and demographic metadata were provided uncurated, with the amount varying by source and participant.

This clonotype was obtained from a man aged 50-59 years who had recovered from COVID-19. The chain links TRBV12-3 or TRBV12-4 with TRBJ1-1, with an unclear D gene assignment. The sequenced material came from peripheral blood. The CDR3 reads CASSQMKHGVAFF. DNA sequence: TGTGCCAGCAGTCAGATGAAACACGGAGTGGCTTTCTTT.